This T cell receptor beta chain was sequenced in a study of T cell repertoires in cytomegalovirus infection. Study context: Both CMV infection and a matching HLA type were indicated by public TCR beta signatures.

There are many counts of this clonotype. Its antigen is unknown. TCRdb itself ran the reads through MiXCR, one entry per CDR3 protein. The data hold more than 150,000 distinct CDR3 sequences, with roughly a fifth observed a single time. General observations from the study: HLA-C-restricted CMV clonotypes gave the most frequent clonotype in two of eight donors.

This TCR was sampled from a human donor in good health (CMV status not recorded). Some clones in this sample may be carry-over from other donors' samples. Sequencing used PBMCs.

CDR3 loop: CASSLQPRWDSPLHF. CDR3 DNA: TGTGCCAGCAGCTTACAGCCTAGATGGGATTCACCCCTCCACTTT. This sequence joins TRBV7-3 and TRBJ1-6; D ambiguous. Germline V CDR1 and CDR2: SGHTA, FQGTGA. Deletions cut 2 bases from V and 8 bases from J, with 13 bases between. The CDR3 consists of 15 residues.